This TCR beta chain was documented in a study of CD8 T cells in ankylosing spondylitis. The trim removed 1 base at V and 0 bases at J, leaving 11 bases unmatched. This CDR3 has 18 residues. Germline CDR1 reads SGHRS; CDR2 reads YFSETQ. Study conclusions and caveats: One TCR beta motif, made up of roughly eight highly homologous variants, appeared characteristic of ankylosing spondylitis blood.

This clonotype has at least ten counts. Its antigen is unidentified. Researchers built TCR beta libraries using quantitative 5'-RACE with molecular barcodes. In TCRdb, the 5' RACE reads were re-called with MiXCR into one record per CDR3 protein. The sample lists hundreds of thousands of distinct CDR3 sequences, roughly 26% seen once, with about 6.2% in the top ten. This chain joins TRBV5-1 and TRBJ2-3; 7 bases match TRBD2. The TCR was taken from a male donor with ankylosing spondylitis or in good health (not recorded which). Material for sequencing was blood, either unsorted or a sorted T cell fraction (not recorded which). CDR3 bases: TGCGCCAGCAGCTTGTTGTCTAGCGGAAAAGCTAGCACAGATACGCAGTATTTT. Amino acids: CASSLLSSGKASTDTQYF.